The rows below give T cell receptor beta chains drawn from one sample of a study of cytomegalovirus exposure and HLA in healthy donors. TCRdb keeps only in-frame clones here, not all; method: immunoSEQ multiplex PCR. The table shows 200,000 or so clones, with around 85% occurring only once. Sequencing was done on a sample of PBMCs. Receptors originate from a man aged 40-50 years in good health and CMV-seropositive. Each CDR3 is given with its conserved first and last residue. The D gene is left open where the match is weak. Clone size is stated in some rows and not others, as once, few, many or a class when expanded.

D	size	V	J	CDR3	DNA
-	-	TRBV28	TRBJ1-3	CASNSLGNTIYF	TGTGCCAGCAACTCACTTGGAAACACCATATATTTT
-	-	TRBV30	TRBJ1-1	CAWSKGMNTEAFF	TGTGCCTGGAGTAAGGGGATGAACACTGAAGCTTTCTTT
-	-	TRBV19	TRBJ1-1	CASNPTGLKPEAFF	TGTGCCAGTAACCCGACAGGACTGAAGCCTGAAGCTTTCTTT
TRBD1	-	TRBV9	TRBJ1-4	CASSVGDSNEKLFF	TGTGCCAGCAGCGTAGGGGACAGTAATGAAAAACTGTTTTTT
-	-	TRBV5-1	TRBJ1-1	CASSLEGGMSTEAFF	TGCGCCAGCAGCCTGGAGGGAGGGATGAGCACTGAAGCTTTCTTT
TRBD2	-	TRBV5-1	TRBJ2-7	CASSLLASGASYEQYF	TGCGCCAGCAGCTTGCTTGCTAGCGGGGCCTCCTACGAGCAGTACTTC
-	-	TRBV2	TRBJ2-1	CASRTEGRNSYNEQFF	TGTGCCAGCCGTACCGAGGGCAGGAACTCCTACAATGAGCAGTTCTTC
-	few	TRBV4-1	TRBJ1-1	CASSPDRPGGTEAFF	TGCGCCAGCAGCCCCGACAGGCCGGGGGGAACTGAAGCTTTCTTT
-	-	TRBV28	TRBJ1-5	CASSSSGGFNQPQHF	TGTGCCAGCAGTTCGTCGGGAGGGTTTAATCAGCCCCAGCATTTT
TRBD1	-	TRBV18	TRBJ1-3	CASSPLQGASGNTIYF	TGTGCCAGCTCACCACTGCAGGGGGCTTCTGGAAACACCATATATTTT
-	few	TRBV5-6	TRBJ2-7	CASRGDSPYEQYF	TGTGCCAGCAGGGGCGACAGCCCCTACGAGCAGTACTTC
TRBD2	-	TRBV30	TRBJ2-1	CAWRTDLRGVGGYNEQFF	TGTGCCTGGAGGACCGATTTACGGGGGGTCGGGGGGTACAATGAGCAGTTCTTC
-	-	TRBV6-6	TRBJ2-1	CASSYDSPNEQFF	TGTGCCAGCAGTTACGACTCCCCCAATGAGCAGTTCTTC
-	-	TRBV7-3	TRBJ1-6	CASSPPGWDNSPLHF	TGTGCCAGCAGCCCGCCCGGGTGGGATAATTCACCCCTCCACTTT
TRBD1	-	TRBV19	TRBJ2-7	CASSIARGQAPWGEQYF	TGTGCCAGTAGTATAGCCCGAGGACAGGCGCCTTGGGGGGAGCAGTACTTC
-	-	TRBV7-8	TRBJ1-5	CASSQASWGRVDNQPQHF	TGTGCCAGCAGCCAAGCGTCGTGGGGGCGGGTAGACAATCAGCCCCAGCATTTT
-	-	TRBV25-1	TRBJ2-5	CASSLLETQYF	TGTGCCAGCAGCCTCCTAGAGACCCAGTACTTC
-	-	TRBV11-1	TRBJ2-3	CASSRNRDQADTQYF	TGTGCCAGCAGCCGGAACAGGGACCAAGCCGATACGCAGTATTTT
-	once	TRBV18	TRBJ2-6	CASSRGSNSISGANVLTF	TGTGCCAGCTCACGAGGGAGCAACTCAATCTCTGGGGCCAACGTCCTGACTTTC
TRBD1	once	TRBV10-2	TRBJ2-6	CASSERQGYSGANVLTF	TGCGCCAGCAGTGAGAGACAGGGGTACTCTGGGGCCAACGTCCTGACTTTC
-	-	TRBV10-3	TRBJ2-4	CAITSEERNIQYF	TGTGCCATCACCTCGGAGGAACGGAACATTCAGTACTTC
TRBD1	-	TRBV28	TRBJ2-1	CASSLTGFDEQFF	TGTGCCAGCAGTTTGACAGGGTTCGATGAGCAGTTCTTC
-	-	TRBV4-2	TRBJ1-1	CASSQPGIEAFF	TGTGCCAGCAGCCAGCCAGGGATTGAAGCTTTCTTT
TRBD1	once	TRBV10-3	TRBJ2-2	CAITGQGYTGELFF	TGTGCCATCACCGGACAGGGGTACACCGGGGAGCTGTTTTTT
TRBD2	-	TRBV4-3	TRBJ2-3	CASSQGNSGGAATQYF	TGCGCCAGCAGCCAAGGAAATAGCGGGGGGGCTGCTACGCAGTATTTT
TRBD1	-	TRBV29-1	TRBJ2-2	CSADRGRTGELFF	TGCAGCGCGGACAGGGGTCGCACCGGGGAGCTGTTTTTT
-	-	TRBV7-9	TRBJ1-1	CSSSFNSGNTEAFF	TGTTCCAGCAGCTTTAATTCAGGGAACACTGAAGCTTTCTTT
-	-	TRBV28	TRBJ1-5	CASSLAVLRLQPQHF	TGTGCCAGCAGTTTGGCGGTGCTTCGGCTTCAGCCCCAGCATTTT
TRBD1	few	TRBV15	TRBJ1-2	CATSSRQGEGDGYTF	TGTGCCACCAGCAGTCGCCAGGGGGAAGGGGATGGCTACACCTTC
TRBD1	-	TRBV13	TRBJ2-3	CASSSGQGTDTQYF	TGTGCCAGCAGCTCTGGACAGGGCACAGATACGCAGTATTTT
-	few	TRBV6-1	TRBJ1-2	CASSEVVVGLYTF	TGTGCCAGCAGTGAAGTGGTGGTTGGCCTCTACACCTTC
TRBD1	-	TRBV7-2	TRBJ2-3	CASSFRDRSTDTQYF	TGTGCCAGCAGCTTCCGGGACAGAAGCACAGATACGCAGTATTTT
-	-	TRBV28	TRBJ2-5	CASTFGGPQETQYF	TGTGCCAGCACCTTCGGCGGGCCTCAAGAGACCCAGTACTTC
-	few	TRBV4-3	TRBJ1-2	CASSQTGVYGYTF	TGCGCCAGCAGCCAAACCGGGGTCTATGGCTACACCTTC
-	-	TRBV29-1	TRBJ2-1	CSVEGTQGVEYNEQFF	TGCAGCGTTGAAGGCACACAGGGAGTGGAGTACAATGAGCAGTTCTTC
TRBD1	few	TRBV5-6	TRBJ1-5	CASSWAAGTGGGPQHF	TGTGCCAGCAGCTGGGCCGCCGGGACAGGGGGAGGGCCCCAGCATTTT
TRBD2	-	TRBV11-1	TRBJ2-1	CASSWAKRGGGDEQFF	TGTGCCAGCAGCTGGGCAAAGCGGGGGGGCGGGGATGAGCAGTTCTTC
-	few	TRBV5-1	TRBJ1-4	CASSLVARGYEKLFF	TGCGCCAGCAGCTTGGTAGCCAGGGGATATGAAAAACTGTTTTTT
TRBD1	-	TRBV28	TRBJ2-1	CASSADRGHYNEQFF	TGTGCCAGCAGTGCGGACAGGGGACATTACAATGAGCAGTTCTTC
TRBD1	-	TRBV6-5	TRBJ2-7	CASSYGTGPTYEQYF	TGTGCCAGCAGTTACGGGACAGGGCCTACCTACGAGCAGTACTTC
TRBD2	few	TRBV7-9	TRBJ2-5	CASSPTGTSGGPMRTQYF	TGTGCCAGCAGCCCTACAGGGACTAGCGGGGGGCCGATGCGGACCCAGTACTTC
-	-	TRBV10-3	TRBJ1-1	CAISVGSPNTEAFF	TGTGCCATCAGTGTGGGCAGTCCAAACACTGAAGCTTTCTTT
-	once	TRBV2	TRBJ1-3	CATKLRGSGNTIYF	TGTGCCACCAAGCTGCGGGGGAGTGGAAACACCATATATTTT
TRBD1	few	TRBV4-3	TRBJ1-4	CASSPGTGSGEKLFF	TGCGCCAGCAGCCCGGGGACAGGGTCGGGCGAAAAACTGTTTTTT
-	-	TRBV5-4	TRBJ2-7	CASSGSGTFSYEQYF	TGTGCCAGCAGCGGGTCTGGGACATTTTCCTACGAGCAGTACTTC
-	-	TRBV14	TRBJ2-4	CASSPLREAGGVKNIQYF	TGTGCCAGCAGCCCTCTGAGGGAGGCAGGGGGTGTCAAAAACATTCAGTACTTC
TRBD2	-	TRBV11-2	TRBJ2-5	CASSLEYSGRETQYF	TGTGCCAGCAGCTTAGAATATAGCGGGCGAGAGACCCAGTACTTC
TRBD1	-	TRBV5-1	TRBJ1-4	CASSLGGQGSEKLFF	TGCGCCAGCAGCTTGGGGGGACAGGGTTCCGAAAAACTGTTTTTT
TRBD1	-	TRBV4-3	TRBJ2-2	CASSLDDRVIGTGELFF	TGCGCCAGCAGCCTTGATGACAGGGTTATAGGGACCGGGGAGCTGTTTTTT
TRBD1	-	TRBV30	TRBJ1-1	CAWSPGTGSKGAFF	TGTGCCTGGAGTCCCGGGACAGGCTCTAAGGGGGCTTTCTTT
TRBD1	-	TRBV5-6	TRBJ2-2	CASRGTGGWFSGELFF	TGTGCCAGCAGAGGGACAGGGGGTTGGTTCAGCGGGGAGCTGTTTTTT
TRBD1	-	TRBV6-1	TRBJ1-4	CASSLPGTGRGKLFF	TGTGCCAGCAGCCTACCGGGGACAGGGAGAGGAAAACTGTTTTTT
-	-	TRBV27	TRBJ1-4	CASGRGGGNEKLFF	TGTGCCAGCGGCAGGGGCGGTGGTAATGAAAAACTGTTTTTT
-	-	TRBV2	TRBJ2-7	CASSPFYSGQNSYEQYF	TGTGCCAGCAGCCCTTTCTACTCGGGACAAAACTCCTACGAGCAGTACTTC